The 29 T cell receptor beta chains reported below all come from one sample, sequenced in a study of blood T cell repertoires in COVID-19. Measured with immunoSEQ multiplex PCR; TCRdb has only the in-frame clones, and not every one. The data contain about 180,000 clones, more than 75% of them singletons. The sequenced material came from PBMCs or T cells enriched from blood (not recorded which). These receptors were obtained from a human donor with acute COVID-19. The donor label of this sample is uncertain.

The chain employs TRBV30 and TRBJ2-7, with TRBD1 as a possible D gene (5 bases). CDR1 is GTSNPN and CDR2 is SVGIG in the germline V gene (reference sequence). Trimming pared 5 bases from V and 5 bases from J, leaving 10 bases between. The CDR3 has 11 residues. The CDR3 sequence is CAWGRGNEQYF. In DNA, the CDR3 is TGTGCCTGGGGTAGGGGAAACGAGCAGTACTTC.

The chain recombines TRBV19 with TRBJ2-7; perhaps TRBD1 as D (5 bases). V was pared by 7 bases and J by 3 bases, with 7 bases between. The CDR3 totals 11 residues. Germline CDR1 and CDR2: LNHDA and SQIVND (reference sequence). In DNA, the CDR3 is TGTGCCAGTACTGACAGCTACGAGCAGTACTTC. It encodes CASTDSYEQYF.

This chain links TRBV10-2 with TRBJ2-3, with D tentatively TRBD2 (5 bases). CDR1 and CDR2 from the germline V gene are WSHSY and SAAADI. CDR3 length: 16 residues. Trimming removed 0 bases from V and 2 bases from J, with 12 bases in between. CDR3 in amino acids: CASSESKRGVTDTQYF. CDR3 nucleotide sequence: TGCGCCAGCAGTGAGTCGAAACGGGGTGTCACAGATACGCAGTATTTT.

The CDR3 is CASSQERQGARQPQHF. The CDR3 region has the DNA TGCGCCAGCAGCCAAGAACGCCAGGGGGCTAGGCAGCCCCAGCATTTT. The chain uses TRBV4-1 and TRBJ1-5; 8 nucleotides agree with TRBD1. Germline V gene sequence: CDR1 MGHRA, CDR2 YSYEKL. CDR3 size: 16 residues. The V gene end was trimmed by 0 bases and the J gene end by 7 bases; junction bases not matched to a gene: 8.

This chain connects TRBV9 to TRBJ2-1, with D maybe TRBD2 (6 bases). The CDR3 runs to 17 residues. V was trimmed by 4 bases and J by 7 bases, leaving 24 bases between them. Germline CDR1 and CDR2: SGDLS and YYNGEE. The CDR3 protein is CASSPLSSVRGENEQFF. The CDR3 nucleotides are TGTGCCAGCAGCCCTCTATCTAGCGTTAGAGGCGAGAATGAGCAGTTCTTC. The full variable domain, its missing parts supplied by reference TRBV9 and TRBJ2-1, is DSGVTQTPKHLITATGQRVTLRCSPRSGDLSVYWYQQSLDQGLQFLIQYYNGEERAKGNILERFSAQQFPDLHSELNLSSLELGDSALYFCASSPLSSVRGENEQFFGPGTRLTVL.

In its sample, this clone was seen once. V and J are TRBV3-1 (or the pseudogene TRBV3-2) and TRBJ1-5; the D is unclear. V was trimmed by 1 base and J by 7 bases, leaving 5 bases between them. The CDR3 is 12 amino acids. Germline assignment: CDR1 LGHDT and CDR2 YNNKEL (reference sequence). The CDR3 protein is CASSQGPQPQHF. The CDR3 nucleotides read TGTGCCAGCAGCCAAGGGCCCCAGCCCCAGCATTTT.

J is TRBJ1-2 and V is TRBV5-4; TRBD1 is a possible D gene (6 bases). Germline CDR1 is SGHNT and CDR2 is YYREEE (reference sequence). V was pared by 0 bases and J by 6 bases, with 9 bases between. The length of the CDR3 is 13 residues. The CDR3 DNA follows: TGTGCCAGCAGCTTGGCAGGGGCGAATGGCTACACCTTC. It encodes CASSLAGANGYTF.

V is TRBV6-5 and J is TRBJ2-7; 9 bases map to TRBD2. V shed 0 bases, J shed 7 bases, and the junction held 10 bases outside the gene matches. Looked up from germline, CDR1 is MNHEY and CDR2 is SVGAGI. CDR3 length equals 16 residues. The CDR3, as DNA: TGTGCCAGCAGTTACTCGACTGGCGGGGGGGCAGGTGAGCAGTACTTC. Its protein is CASSYSTGGGAGEQYF.

The chain combines TRBV29-1 with TRBJ2-2; the D gene is possibly TRBD2 (6 bases). The CDR3 totals 13 residues. CDR1 and CDR2 from the germline V gene are SQVTM and ANQGSEA. Trimming left V 0 bases short and J 6 bases short, with 8 bases between. Here the CDR3 reads CSVEDRGSGELFF. The CDR3 DNA follows: TGCAGCGTTGAAGATCGGGGGTCCGGGGAGCTGTTTTTT.

Turning to this clone: At one end, the junction sequence differs from germline, possibly due to a read error. The chain links TRBV27 to TRBJ1-6; tentatively, D is TRBD1 (6 bases). The CDR3 extends over 14 amino acids. Per the germline V gene, CDR1 is MNHEY and CDR2 is SMNVEV (reference sequence). CDR3 residues: CASSLGTYNSPLHF. CDR3 sequence (DNA): TGTGCCAGCAGTTTAGGGACATATAACTCACCCCTCCACTTT.

The CDR3 loop reads CATSDRGGVSNQPQHF. The CDR3 coding sequence is TGTGCCACCAGTGATCGGGGCGGGGTGAGTAATCAGCCCCAGCATTTT. The chain recombines TRBV24-1 with TRBJ1-5; possible D gene TRBD1, 5 bases. V was shortened by 3 bases and J by 4 bases, with 15 bases between the two germline ends. The CDR3 is 16 amino acids. The germline V gene encodes CDR1 KGHDR and CDR2 SFDVKD.

The chain uses TRBV19 and TRBJ2-5; D uncertain. V was trimmed by 5 bases and J by 2 bases, leaving 6 bases between them. Germline values: CDR1 LNHDA, CDR2 SQIVND (reference sequence). The CDR3 contains 12 residues. This CDR3 reads CASSAVQETQYF. CDR3 nucleotide sequence: TGTGCCAGTAGTGCAGTTCAAGAGACCCAGTACTTC.

This clone was found a few times. The chain joins TRBV5-1 to TRBJ1-2; 7 bases are shared with TRBD1. The CDR3 length is 15 residues. Germline CDR1 is SGHRS and CDR2 is YFSETQ. Germline trimming cut 5 bases from V and 3 bases from J; bases unmatched to any gene: 10. The CDR3 is CASRPSGTDYYGYTF. The CDR3 bases are TGCGCCAGCAGGCCGTCCGGGACAGACTACTATGGCTACACCTTC. Drawing the rest from reference TRBV5-1 and TRBJ1-2, the complete variable domain is KAGVTQTPRYLIKTRGQQVTLSCSPISGHRSVSWYQQTPGQGLQFLFEYFSETQRNKGNFPGRFSGRQFSNSRSEMNVSTLELGDSALYLCASRPSGTDYYGYTFGSGTRLTVV.

This clone was counted between two and nine times. The V call is TRBV4-2, the J call TRBJ2-2, with 10 bases matching TRBD1. The J segment lost 8 bases and the V segment lost 2 bases, leaving 8 bases of the junction unmatched. The CDR3 is 16 amino acids. The germline gives CDR1 LGHNA, CDR2 YNFKEQ. CDR3 protein: CASSQPLGQGDGELFF. CDR3 nucleotide sequence: TGTGCCAGCAGCCAACCCCTAGGACAGGGGGATGGGGAGCTGTTTTTT.

This chain connects TRBV19 to TRBJ1-4; possible D gene TRBD1, 5 bases. CDR3 size: 15 residues. V was pared by 3 bases and J by 7 bases, with 15 bases between. In germline, CDR1 is LNHDA, CDR2 SQIVND (reference sequence). CDR3 nucleotides: TGTGCCAGTAGTATGTTCTCGGGGAGGGGTGAAAAACTGTTTTTT. It codes for CASSMFSGRGEKLFF.

This clone was found once. Here the CDR3 reads CASSSGEYNEQFF. The CDR3 nucleotides read TGTGCCAGCAGCTCCGGGGAGTACAATGAGCAGTTCTTC. This chain joins TRBV5-5 and TRBJ2-1; D is possibly TRBD2 (5 bases). V shed 3 bases and J shed 4 bases, with 8 bases lying between them. The germline V gene has CDR1 SGHKS and CDR2 YYEKEE (reference sequence). The CDR3 covers 13 residues.

CDR3 sequence reads: CASSLGPGGTGELFF. CDR3 bases: TGTGCCAGCAGCTTAGGTCCAGGGGGTACCGGGGAGCTGTTTTTT. The rearrangement links TRBV7-6 to TRBJ2-2; 7 positions match TRBD1. CDR1 SGHVS and CDR2 FNYEAQ come from the germline V gene. The CDR3 loop spans 15 amino acids. V lost 1 base to trimming and J lost 5 bases; unmatched junction nucleotides: 4.

The chain employs TRBV7-8 and TRBJ2-5, with unresolved D. Germline V gene lookup returns CDR1 SGHVS and CDR2 FQNEAQ. The CDR3 runs to 13 residues. Trimming shortened V by 5 bases and J by 4 bases, and 11 bases separated the two germline ends. CDR3 amino acids: CASSMNPGETQYF. CDR3 in DNA: TGTGCCAGCAGCATGAATCCAGGAGAGACCCAGTACTTC.

V is TRBV2 and J is TRBJ2-1; D is uncertain. The germline V gene has CDR1 SNHLY and CDR2 FYNNEI. The CDR3 is 13 residues long. Trimming cost V 7 bases and J 4 bases, with 11 bases left between them. CDR3 residues: CASTEAHYNEQFF. Here the CDR3 DNA reads TGTGCCAGCACCGAAGCCCATTACAATGAGCAGTTCTTC.

This clone has a handful of counts. The chain links TRBV7-9 to TRBJ2-7, with 7 bases that match TRBD1. Germline V gives CDR1 SEHNR, CDR2 FQNEAQ (reference sequence). This CDR3 has 15 residues. The junction had 7 bases not matched to a gene; V was cut back by 5 bases and J by 0 bases. The CDR3 loop is CASSAKDRNSYEQYF. The DNA for the CDR3 is TGTGCCAGCAGCGCGAAGGACAGGAACTCCTACGAGCAGTACTTC.

The chain combines TRBV2 with TRBJ1-5; D is perhaps TRBD1 (5 bases). This CDR3 region has 13 residues. Per germline, CDR1 SNHLY and CDR2 FYNNEI. The germline V and J ends were trimmed by 5 bases and 3 bases, with 8 bases remaining between them. The CDR3 here is CASSPGNNQPQHF. The CDR3 DNA reads TGTGCCAGCAGTCCAGGGAACAATCAGCCCCAGCATTTT.

This clone was detected only once. The chain is built from TRBV10-3 and TRBJ2-2; weak D call: TRBD2 (6 bases). The CDR3 covers 15 residues. Trimming cost V 11 bases and J 0 bases, with 16 bases left between them. Germline CDR1 is ENHRY and CDR2 is SYGVKD. CDR3 amino acids: CASGGGAANTGELFF. CDR3 nucleotide sequence: TGTGCCTCTGGGGGAGGAGCGGCGAACACCGGGGAGCTGTTTTTT.

The chain is built from TRBV30 and TRBJ1-4; 8 bases align to TRBD1. Trimming took 0 bases from V and 8 from J; bases not matched to a gene: 2. CDR1 and CDR2 (germline): GTSNPN, SVGIG (reference sequence). This CDR3 spans 13 amino acids. The CDR3 DNA is TGTGCCTGGAGTGTCCAGGGGGCAGAAAAACTGTTTTTT. Translated, it gives CAWSVQGAEKLFF.

This rearrangement joins TRBV7-2 to TRBJ2-7; no clear D. The CDR3 totals 14 residues. V was clipped by 3 bases and J by 0 bases, with 9 bases between them. Germline V gene sequence: CDR1 SGHTA, CDR2 FQGNSA. CDR3 coding DNA: TGTGCCAGCAGCTTCGACTTAAACTCCTACGAGCAGTACTTC. This codes for CASSFDLNSYEQYF.

The V and J genes are TRBV18 and TRBJ1-1; D ambiguous. V was clipped by 0 bases and J by 6 bases, with 11 bases between them. The CDR3 length is 14 residues. Germline CDR1 and CDR2: KGHSH and LQKENI. This chain's CDR3 is CASSPPSSRAEAFF. The CDR3 DNA reads TGTGCCAGCTCACCACCTTCATCTAGAGCTGAAGCTTTCTTT.

The chain has TRBV7-2 and TRBJ1-2; D is perhaps TRBD1 (6 bases). The V end lost 1 base, the J end lost 4 bases, and 13 bases lay between the germline ends. Germline V gene data show CDR1 as SGHTA and CDR2 as FQGNSA. The CDR3 extends over 15 amino acids. CDR3 DNA sequence: TGTGCCAGCAGCTTAGAAGGGGGGGCGGCCTATGGCTACACCTTC. This sequence encodes CASSLEGGAAYGYTF. The full variable domain, completed using reference TRBV7-2 and TRBJ1-2, is GAGVSQSPSNKVTEKGKDVELRCDPISGHTALYWYRQSLGQGLEFLIYFQGNSAPDKSGLPSDRFSAERTGGSVSTLTIQRTQQEDSAVYLCASSLEGGAAYGYTFGSGTRLTVV.

The genes are TRBV7-9 and TRBJ2-2, with 10 bases that match TRBD2. This CDR3 contains 17 residues. V trimming: 0 bases; J trimming: 4 bases; junction bases outside the gene matches: 5. The germline gives CDR1 SEHNR, CDR2 FQNEAQ (reference sequence). The CDR3 loop is CASSLASGTSATGELFF. Written as DNA, the CDR3 is TGTGCCAGCAGCTTAGCGTCCGGGACTAGCGCCACCGGGGAGCTGTTTTTT.

This chain links TRBV5-6 with TRBJ1-4; D gene unclear. The CDR3 runs to 13 residues. V was cut by 4 bases and J by 3 bases, with 7 bases left in between. Germline loops: CDR1 SGHDT, CDR2 YYEEEE. CDR3 loop: CASSPWPNEKLFF. The CDR3 DNA reads TGTGCCAGCAGCCCCTGGCCTAATGAAAAACTGTTTTTT.

J is TRBJ1-1 and V is TRBV5-4, with no clear D. The CDR3 has 12 amino acids. Trimming shortened V by 1 base and J by 6 bases, and 7 bases separated the two germline ends. The germline gives CDR1 SGHNT, CDR2 YYREEE (reference sequence). This CDR3 reads CASSLIYSEAFF. The CDR3 nucleotides are TGTGCCAGCAGCTTGATCTATTCTGAAGCTTTCTTT.